This T cell receptor (beta chain) came from a study of T-cell reconstitution after alpha-beta-depleted transplantation in children. This clonotype was found many times. Library preparation (for TCRbeta) was performed with unique molecular identifiers. MiXCR was run by TCRdb on the PCR reads, yielding one entry per CDR3 protein. The data show 150,000 to 250,000 distinct CDR3 sequences, just over 14% seen once. The receptor's source is a human donor who donated a stem cell graft to a child with acute lymphoblastic leukemia. Sequences were derived from PBMCs from the stem cell graft donor, sampled from the stem cell graft.

The CDR3, as DNA: TGTGCCAGCAGTTCCCCGACCGGGACAGGGGGCGACTCCTACGAGCAGTACTTC. Amino acid sequence: CASSSPTGTGGDSYEQYF. This chain links TRBV28 with TRBJ2-7, with TRBD1 identical over 12 bases. The CDR3 has 18 residues. From germline, CDR1 is MDHEN and CDR2 SYDVKM. Unmatched junction bases numbered 10, after V lost 4 bases and J lost 0 bases.